Listed below are T cell receptor beta chains from one sample, sequenced in a study of Ad26.COV2.S vaccination and SARS-CoV-2 variants. Assay: immunoSEQ multiplex PCR; the TCRdb copy retains only in-frame clones and omits some. This sample carries fewer than 800,000 clones, 70% to 90% of them seen once, and the ten largest clones take about 1.5%. The sample here was peripheral blood, taken in a trial of Ad26.COV2.S vaccine versus placebo. All receptors derive from a person between 18 and 65 years old who received the Ad26.COV2.S COVID-19 vaccine or a placebo. Each CDR3 is given with its conserved first and last residue. The D gene is left open where the match is weak. Clone sizes are given selectively: once, few, many, or a class where the clone is expanded.

NA,NA,TRBJ1-5,TRBV19,CASSMGGSQPQHF,TGTGCCAGTAGTATGGGGGGGAGTCAGCCCCAGCATTTT
NA,NA,TRBJ2-2,TRBV7-9,CASSRLNPLGTGELFF,TGTGCCAGCAGCCGACTCAACCCCCTCGGCACCGGGGAGCTGTTTTTT
NA,NA,TRBJ2-5,TRBV6-6,CASSYDAGEEETQYF,TGTGCCAGCAGTTACGACGCCGGGGAAGAAGAGACCCAGTACTTC
NA,NA,TRBJ1-2,TRBV20-1,CSASVSGYGYTF,TGCAGTGCTAGTGTCTCCGGCTATGGCTACACCTTC
TRBD1,NA,TRBJ1-2,TRBV19,CASQGDLPGQVTYTF,TGTGCCAGTCAAGGAGATCTGCCGGGACAGGTAACCTACACCTTC
NA,NA,TRBJ1-1,TRBV10-1,CATRFGVNTEAFF,TGCGCCACCCGCTTCGGAGTGAACACTGAAGCTTTCTTT
NA,once,TRBJ1-2,TRBV7-2,CASSSGNQGLSGYTF,TGTGCCAGCAGCTCGGGAAATCAGGGATTGAGTGGCTACACCTTC
TRBD2,NA,TRBJ2-3,TRBV5-5,CASRPGLAGGPRTDTQYF,TGTGCCAGCAGGCCGGGACTAGCGGGGGGCCCCCGCACAGATACGCAGTATTTT
TRBD1,NA,TRBJ2-5,TRBV18,CASSPPLAGGAQETQYF,TGTGCCAGCTCACCACCGTTAGCAGGGGGCGCCCAGGAGACCCAGTACTTC
NA,NA,TRBJ1-6,TRBV3-1/TRBV3-2,CASSQEGSTGPYNSPLHF,TGTGCCAGCAGCCAGGAGGGCTCCACTGGACCCTATAATTCACCCCTCCACTTT
NA,few,TRBJ2-2,TRBV18,CASSPQGGFTGELFF,TGTGCCAGCTCACCCCAGGGCGGGTTCACCGGGGAGCTGTTTTTT
NA,NA,TRBJ2-6,TRBV5-4,CASSPPRGAGSGANVLTF,TGTGCCAGCAGCCCGCCTAGAGGGGCAGGCTCTGGGGCCAACGTCCTGACTTTC
NA,few,TRBJ1-5,TRBV6-4,CASSSDGNQPQHF,TGTGCCAGCAGTTCCGACGGGAATCAGCCCCAGCATTTT
NA,NA,TRBJ2-5,TRBV3-1/TRBV3-2,CASSQLSQETQYF,TGTGCCAGCAGCCAACTATCCCAAGAGACCCAGTACTTC
NA,NA,TRBJ2-3,TRBV5-1,CASSLAPTGRWNTQYF,TGCGCCAGCAGCTTGGCACCAACAGGCCGCTGGAATACGCAGTATTTT
TRBD1,once,TRBJ2-2,TRBV5-5,CASSPVGGGGELFF,TGTGCCAGCAGCCCCGTAGGGGGCGGCGGGGAGCTGTTTTTT
NA,few,TRBJ1-1,TRBV6-4,CASSGTYRDTEAFF,TGTGCCAGCAGTGGTACATATCGGGACACTGAAGCTTTCTTT
NA,NA,TRBJ1-5,TRBV12-5,CASGLVHGQGVGYSNQPQHF,TGTGCTAGTGGTTTGGTACACGGGCAGGGCGTAGGCTATAGCAATCAGCCCCAGCATTTT